The TCR beta chain described here comes from a study of T-cell reconstitution after alpha-beta-depleted transplantation in children (dated by TCRdb to the mid-2010s). For the study in its entirety: Using TCR repertoire profiling, the study followed T-cell immune reconstitution in a quantitative way in children after TCRalphabeta/CD19-depleted allogeneic hematopoietic cell transplantation.

The germline V and J ends show losses of 7 bases and 5 bases respectively, and no gene match explains 6 bases of the junction. The CDR3 holds 13 amino acids from the cysteine to the phenylalanine. Just the 39-base CDR3 DNA is kept, in frame starting at base 1. The germline V gene (reference sequence) gives CDR1 as SEHNR and CDR2 as FQNEAQ. This clonotype was counted between two and nine times. Its antigen has not been determined. Base-call qualities are not available, and no considerably larger clone is one nucleotide away. Libraries came from PCR. The instrument given in TCRdb is Illumina HiSeq 2500. To normalize quantification of the TCRbeta repertoire, the TCR libraries were built with molecular barcoding that relied on unique molecular identifiers. TCRdb passed the public sequencing reads through fastp at Q25 and MiXCR, retaining productive beta sequences. For every CDR3 protein sequence, its rows merge into one entry that carries the most common genes and DNA. The sample profile shows about 480,000 distinct CDR3 sequences; under 15% of them were found once. The ten largest account for roughly 5.4% of the sample.

The clonotype originates from a human donor who donated a stem cell graft to a child with combined immunodeficiency. The sequenced sample was PBMCs from the stem cell graft donor, obtained from the stem cell graft. The sequence is built from TRBV7-9 and TRBJ2-5; 8 bases in the junction line up with TRBD2. Here the CDR3 is given as CASNYGGEETQYF. The base sequence is TGTGCCAGCAACTACGGGGGGGAGGAGACCCAGTACTTC.